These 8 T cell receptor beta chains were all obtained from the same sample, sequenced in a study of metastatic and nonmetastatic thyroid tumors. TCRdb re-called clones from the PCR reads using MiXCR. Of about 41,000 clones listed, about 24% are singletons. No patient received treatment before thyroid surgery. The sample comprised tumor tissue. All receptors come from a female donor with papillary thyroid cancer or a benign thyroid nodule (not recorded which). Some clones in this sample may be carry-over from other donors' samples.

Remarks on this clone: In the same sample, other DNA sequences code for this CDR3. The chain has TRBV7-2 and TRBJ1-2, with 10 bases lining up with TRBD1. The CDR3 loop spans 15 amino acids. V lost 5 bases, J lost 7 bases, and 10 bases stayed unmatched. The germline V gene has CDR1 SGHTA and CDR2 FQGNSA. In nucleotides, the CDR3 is TGTGCCAGCAGCCCGGGACAGGGGAATTACGGTGGCTACACCTTC. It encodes CASSPGQGNYGGYTF.

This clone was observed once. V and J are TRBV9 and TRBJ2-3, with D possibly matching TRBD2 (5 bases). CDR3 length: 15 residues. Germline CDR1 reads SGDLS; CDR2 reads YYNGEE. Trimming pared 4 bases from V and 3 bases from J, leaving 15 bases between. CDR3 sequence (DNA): TGTGCCAGCAGCATTGTACCAGCGGCAACAGATACGCAGTATTTT. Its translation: CASSIVPAATDTQYF.

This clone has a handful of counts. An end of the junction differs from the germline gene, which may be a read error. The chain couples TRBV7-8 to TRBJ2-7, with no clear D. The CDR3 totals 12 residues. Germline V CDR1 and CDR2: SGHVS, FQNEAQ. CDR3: CASSLVIYDQYF. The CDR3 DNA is TGTGCCAGCAGCTTGGTAATCTACGACCAGTACTTC.

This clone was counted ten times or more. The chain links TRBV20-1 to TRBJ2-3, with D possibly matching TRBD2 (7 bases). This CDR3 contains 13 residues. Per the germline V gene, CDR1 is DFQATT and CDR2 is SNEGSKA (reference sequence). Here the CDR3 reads CLGGGAGTDTQYF. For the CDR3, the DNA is TGCCTTGGAGGGGGGGCGGGTACAGATACGCAGTATTTT.

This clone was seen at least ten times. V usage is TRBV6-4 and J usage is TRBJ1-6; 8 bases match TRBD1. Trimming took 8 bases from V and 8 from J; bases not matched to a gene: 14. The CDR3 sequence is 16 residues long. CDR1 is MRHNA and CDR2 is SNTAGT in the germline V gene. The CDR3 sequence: CASGNPGQVLYSPLHF. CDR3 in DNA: TGTGCCAGCGGAAATCCGGGACAGGTCCTCTATTCACCCCTCCACTTT.

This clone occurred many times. This CDR3 reads CASSGGQQLTNEKLFF. The CDR3 DNA reads as TGTGCCAGCAGTGGGGGACAGCAGCTAACTAATGAAAAACTGTTTTTT. The chain links TRBV6-1 to TRBJ1-4, with TRBD1 identical over 7 bases. The germline gives CDR1 MNHNS, CDR2 SASEGT. There are 16 residues in the CDR3. J gave up 1 base and V 4 bases, and 6 bases lay outside the gene matches.

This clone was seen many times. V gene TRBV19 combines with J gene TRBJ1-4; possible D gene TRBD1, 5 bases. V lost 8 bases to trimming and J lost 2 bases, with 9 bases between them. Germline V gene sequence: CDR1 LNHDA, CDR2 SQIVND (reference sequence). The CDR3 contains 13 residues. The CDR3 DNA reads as TGTGCCAGTCTCAGGGAGACTAATGAAAAACTGTTTTTT. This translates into CASLRETNEKLFF.

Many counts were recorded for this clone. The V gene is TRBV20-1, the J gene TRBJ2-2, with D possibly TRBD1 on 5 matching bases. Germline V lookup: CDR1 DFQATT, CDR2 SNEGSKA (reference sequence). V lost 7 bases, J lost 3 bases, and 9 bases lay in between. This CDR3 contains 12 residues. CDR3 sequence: CSVQGDTGELFF. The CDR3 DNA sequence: TGCAGTGTCCAAGGGGACACCGGGGAGCTGTTTTTT.